These 23 T cell receptor beta chains share one sample of origin, sequenced in a study of blood T cell repertoires in COVID-19. Sequencing used immunoSEQ multiplex PCR; TCRdb keeps in-frame clones, though not all of them. The table shows roughly 100,000 clones, with 88% occurring only once. Input material: peripheral blood. Source of these receptors: a woman older than 75 with active COVID-19.

The chain combines TRBV7-3 with TRBJ1-1; tentative D call: TRBD1 (5 bases). V lost 2 bases and J 3 bases, leaving 7 bases between the germline ends. From germline, CDR1 is SGHTA and CDR2 FQGTGA. The CDR3 has 13 residues. CDR3: CASSLRQHTEAFF. CDR3 nucleotides: TGTGCCAGCAGCTTACGACAGCACACTGAAGCTTTCTTT.

A few counts support this clone. This chain links TRBV10-3 with TRBJ2-1; tentative D call: TRBD2 (5 bases). Germline lookup yields CDR1 ENHRY and CDR2 SYGVKD. This CDR3 has 14 amino acids. Trimming left V 3 bases short and J 5 bases short, with 11 bases between. The CDR3 reads CAISELGTNNEQFF. CDR3 bases: TGTGCCATCAGTGAACTAGGAACCAACAATGAGCAGTTCTTC.

This clone has only one observation. The chain has TRBV7-3 and TRBJ2-3, with TRBD2 matching 14 bases. This CDR3 has 18 residues. The junction had 6 bases not matched to a gene; V was cut back by 4 bases and J by 0 bases. Germline V gene sequence: CDR1 SGHTA, CDR2 FQGTGA. The CDR3 protein is CASSYGLAGGASTDTQYF. The DNA of the CDR3 is TGTGCCAGCAGCTATGGACTAGCGGGAGGTGCTAGCACAGATACGCAGTATTTT.

The chain carries TRBV4-2 and TRBJ2-1, with D uncertain. The CDR3 loop spans 12 amino acids. The V end lost 6 bases, the J end lost 7 bases, and 10 bases lay between the germline ends. In germline, CDR1 is LGHNA, CDR2 YNFKEQ. For the CDR3, the DNA is TGTGCCAGCAGTACTAACTCGAATGAGCAGTTCTTC. This sequence encodes CASSTNSNEQFF.

Only one count was recorded for this clone. This sequence joins TRBV11-3 and TRBJ2-1, with D possibly matching TRBD2 (7 bases). Per germline, CDR1 SGHNT and CDR2 YENEEA. This CDR3 spans 14 amino acids. Trimming took off 5 bases at V and 9 bases at J, with 17 bases between the two ends. CDR3 nucleotide sequence: TGTGCCAGCAGCGACACCACGGGGGGCGGTGAGCAGTTCTTC. It translates to CASSDTTGGGEQFF.

The gene calls are TRBV11-3 and TRBJ2-3, with 7 bases lining up with TRBD2. Germline CDR1 reads SGHNT; CDR2 reads YENEEA. The CDR3 totals 16 residues. V lost 1 base and J lost 1; bases outside the gene matches: 5. The CDR3 spells CASSLGGGRGTDTQYF. The CDR3 nucleotides read TGTGCCAGCAGCTTAGGAGGCGGGAGAGGCACAGATACGCAGTATTTT.

V and J are TRBV13 and TRBJ1-3; D not certain. V lost 0 bases, J lost 0 bases, and 9 bases lay in between. The CDR3 extends over 16 amino acids. CDR1 is PRHDT, CDR2 FYEKMQ, per germline (reference sequence). The DNA for the CDR3 is TGTGCCAGCAGCTTAGGACTGAGATTCTCTGGAAACACCATATATTTT. It specifies CASSLGLRFSGNTIYF.

This clone showed up just once. The genes are TRBV4-1 and TRBJ2-3; 11 bases line up with TRBD2. The CDR3 sequence is 18 residues long. CDR1 and CDR2 from the germline V gene are MGHRA and YSYEKL. The trim removed 1 base at V and 7 bases at J, leaving 13 bases unmatched. This chain's CDR3 is CASSQAVTLAGGGNTQYF. The CDR3 nucleotides read TGCGCCAGCAGCCAAGCCGTCACGCTAGCGGGAGGTGGGAATACGCAGTATTTT.

The chain couples TRBV5-6 to TRBJ2-1, with unresolved D. The ends were cut back, 6 bases at V and 0 bases at J, with 7 bases in the middle. The CDR3 spans 13 residues. In germline, CDR1 is SGHDT, CDR2 YYEEEE. CDR3 loop: CASTPGSYNEQFF. CDR3 DNA: TGTGCCAGCACCCCGGGCTCCTACAATGAGCAGTTCTTC.

V and J are TRBV5-1 and TRBJ2-5; TRBD2 matches 13 bases. CDR3 length equals 16 residues. CDR1 is SGHRS and CDR2 is YFSETQ in the germline V gene. J was trimmed by 4 bases and V by 4 bases; bases with no gene match: 7. The CDR3 reads CASSLGTSGIGETQYF. CDR3 coding DNA: TGCGCCAGCAGCCTAGGGACTAGCGGGATTGGAGAGACCCAGTACTTC.

The chain is built from TRBV18 and TRBJ2-2; 10 positions agree with TRBD2. V lost 4 bases and J lost 6; bases outside the gene matches: 8. The CDR3 has 16 residues. Looked up from germline, CDR1 is KGHSH and CDR2 is LQKENI. CDR3 sequence reads: CASSQSLAGAAGELFF. CDR3 DNA sequence: TGTGCCAGCTCACAGTCCCTAGCGGGAGCGGCCGGGGAGCTGTTTTTT.

The rearrangement joins TRBV5-6 to TRBJ1-5, with D possibly being TRBD1 (5 bases). Germline CDR1 and CDR2: SGHDT and YYEEEE. Trimming took off 4 bases at V and 4 bases at J, with 9 bases between the two ends. CDR3 length equals 13 residues. The CDR3 is CASSRTGNQPQHF. The DNA of the CDR3 is TGTGCCAGCAGCCGCACAGGTAATCAGCCCCAGCATTTT.

The rearrangement links TRBV6-2 or TRBV6-3 to TRBJ1-5; no reliable D call. Germline values: CDR1 MNHEY, CDR2 SVGEGT. The CDR3 has 15 amino acids. Trimming left V 4 bases short and J 0 bases short, with 10 bases between. CDR3 sequence: CASSFRQYSNQPQHF. For the CDR3, the DNA is TGTGCCAGCAGTTTTCGACAATATAGCAATCAGCCCCAGCATTTT.

The chain employs TRBV19 and TRBJ1-4; D perhaps matches TRBD1 (6 bases). The CDR3 runs 17 residues. The germline CDR1 and CDR2 sequences are LNHDA and SQIVND (reference sequence). Trimming took off 9 bases at V and 0 bases at J, with 20 bases between the two ends. CDR3 nucleotide sequence: TGTGCCAGCAGCGTTAGGACAGTCTATGCAACTAATGAAAAACTGTTTTTT. It specifies CASSVRTVYATNEKLFF.

The gene calls are TRBV7-9 and TRBJ2-7; TRBD2 matches 8 bases. Per germline, CDR1 SEHNR and CDR2 FQNEAQ (reference sequence). Trimming at V came to 5 bases and at J to 5 bases, leaving 5 bases not matched to a gene. The CDR3 extends over 13 amino acids. CDR3 sequence (DNA): TGTGCCAGCAGCCTCACTAGCGGAGACGAGCAGTACTTC. Protein: CASSLTSGDEQYF.

The CDR3 region is CAISEWQGAVTGELFF. CDR3 in DNA: TGTGCCATCAGTGAGTGGCAGGGGGCGGTCACCGGGGAGCTGTTTTTT. This chain uses TRBV10-3 with TRBJ2-2, with TRBD1 matching over 8 bases. CDR1 is ENHRY and CDR2 is SYGVKD in the germline V gene. This CDR3 comprises 16 residues. The V and J ends lost 1 base and 4 bases, in that order; junction bases with no gene match: 5.

The rearrangement uses TRBV6-6 and TRBJ2-7, with D perhaps matching TRBD1 (5 bases). CDR1 MNHNY and CDR2 SVGAGI come from the germline V gene (reference sequence). The CDR3 has 12 residues. V shed 4 bases and J shed 3 bases, with 7 bases lying between them. The CDR3 sequence: CASSLTDYEQYF. In DNA, the CDR3 is TGTGCCAGCAGTTTGACAGACTACGAGCAGTACTTC.

The J gene is TRBJ1-2, the V gene TRBV7-2, with D possibly matching TRBD1 (5 bases). V lost 0 bases, J lost 1 base, and 12 bases lay in between. The CDR3 covers 16 residues. Germline CDR1 and CDR2: SGHTA and FQGNSA. The CDR3 DNA follows: TGTGCCAGCAGCTTAGCGCTCCAGGGTGTTAACTATGGCTACACCTTC. Residues: CASSLALQGVNYGYTF.

This clone has a handful of counts. The chain recombines TRBV28 with TRBJ2-2, with 7 nucleotides matching TRBD1. CDR1 is MDHEN, CDR2 SYDVKM, per germline. J lost 4 bases, V lost 5 bases, and 10 bases had no gene match. This CDR3 is built from 16 residues. The CDR3: CASSLIQGWATGELFF. The DNA of the CDR3 is TGTGCCAGCAGTCTCATACAGGGGTGGGCCACCGGGGAGCTGTTTTTT. The variable domain in full, with the rest retrieved from reference TRBV28 and TRBJ2-2, is DVKVTQSSRYLVKRTGEKVFLECVQDMDHENMFWYRQDPGLGLRLIYFSYDVKMKEKGDIPEGYSVSREKKERFSLILESASTNQTSMYLCASSLIQGWATGELFFGEGSRLTVL.

In its sample, this clone was seen once. This chain uses TRBV15 with TRBJ2-6, with TRBD1 identical over 9 bases. Germline lookup yields CDR1 LNHNV and CDR2 YYDKDF (reference sequence). The CDR3 has 18 residues. With V trimmed by 5 bases and J by 3 bases, 11 bases remained unmatched. CDR3 sequence: CATSVYRTGESGANVLTF. CDR3 nucleotides: TGTGCCACCAGCGTATATCGGACAGGGGAAAGTGGGGCCAACGTCCTGACTTTC.

This rearrangement joins TRBV18 to TRBJ2-5; D is possibly TRBD2 (6 bases). Trimming pared 5 bases from V and 2 bases from J, leaving 12 bases between. From germline, CDR1 is KGHSH and CDR2 LQKENI. The CDR3 runs to 14 residues. The CDR3 DNA follows: TGTGCCAGCTCATTAAACGGGGGACAAGAGACCCAGTACTTC. Amino acids: CASSLNGGQETQYF.

The J gene is TRBJ1-5, the V gene TRBV2; D gene ambiguous. The germline gives CDR1 SNHLY, CDR2 FYNNEI. The CDR3 has 13 residues. V dropped 7 bases and J dropped 2 bases, with 9 bases sitting between them. The chain's CDR3 is CASNGRGNQPQHF. The CDR3 DNA reads as TGTGCCAGCAACGGCCGGGGCAATCAGCCCCAGCATTTT.

This chain joins TRBV7-2 and TRBJ2-6; a weak D match, TRBD1 (6 bases). The germline gives CDR1 SGHTA, CDR2 FQGNSA. Trimming took 5 bases from V and 1 from J, leaving 15 bases between them. CDR3 length equals 17 residues. The CDR3 loop reads CASSIPSDRSGANVLTF. CDR3 in DNA: TGTGCCAGCAGCATCCCGTCCGACAGGTCTGGGGCCAACGTCCTGACTTTC.